The clone carrying this T cell receptor (beta chain) was seen once. What it binds is unknown. This entry comes from a study of CD8 T cells in Susac syndrome. Findings and limits, study-wide: Only a relatively small number of individuals were included in the TCR sequencing and HLA analysis.

Reverse transcription of about 0.45 to 1 ug RNA used random hexamers. TCRdb reprocessed the immunoSEQ multiplex PCR reads with MiXCR, giving one entry per CDR3 protein. The sample lists around 45,000 distinct CDR3 sequences, 90% to 95% seen once, with around 0.41% in the top ten. Sequencing of TCR beta was performed on blood CD8+ T cells and on blood CD4+ T cells. Isolation of CD8+ and CD4+ T cells was performed negatively, whereas enrichment of TEMRA cells was done by FACS. The CDR3 spans 16 residues. The junction had 8 bases not matched to a gene; V was cut back by 4 bases and J by 4 bases. Germline-derived CDR1 and CDR2 are LGHDT and YNNKEL (reference sequence).

This receptor was taken from a human donor in good health. The gene calls are TRBV3-1 and TRBJ2-2, with 8 bases matching TRBD1. What was sequenced was CD8+ T cells from PBMCs. The CDR3 coding sequence is TGTGCCAGCAGCCGCAAACAGGGGGATGTCACCGGGGAGCTGTTTTTT. Residues: CASSRKQGDVTGELFF.